A selection of T cell receptor beta chains follows, all from one sample in a study of cytomegalovirus exposure and HLA in healthy donors. The protocol was immunoSEQ multiplex PCR, while the TCRdb copy is restricted to in-frame clones and leaves out a portion. The sample includes over 85,000 clones, over 65% of them seen just once. The sequenced material came from PBMCs. These TCRs come from a man in his forties in good health and CMV-seronegative. Each CDR3 is given with its conserved first and last residue. Each record gives: CDR3 length, clone size, V gene, D gene, J gene, CDR3 DNA, CDR3 protein. The D gene is left open where the match is weak. Clone size is not always given. Where it is, it says once, few, many or a class for expanded clones.

length: 16; size: .; V: TRBV15; D: .; J: TRBJ2-6; DNA: TGTGCCACCAGCCCCTGGACAGTTGTTGGGGCCAACGTCCTGACTTTC; CDR3: CATSPWTVVGANVLTF
length: 15; size: .; V: TRBV5-6; D: .; J: TRBJ1-5; DNA: TGTGCCAGCAGCTTGGCCGGGGGGAGCAATCAGCCCCAGCATTTT; CDR3: CASSLAGGSNQPQHF
length: 13; size: few; V: TRBV29-1; D: .; J: TRBJ1-2; DNA: TGCAGCGTTGAAGAAGGGGGGGCCTATGGCTACACCTTC; CDR3: CSVEEGGAYGYTF
length: 13; size: .; V: TRBV27; D: .; J: TRBJ1-1; DNA: TGTGCCAGCAGTCTGGACAGGAACACTGAAGCTTTCTTT; CDR3: CASSLDRNTEAFF
length: 18; size: .; V: TRBV11-3; D: TRBD1; J: TRBJ2-3; DNA: TGTGCCAGCAGCTTAGGCCAGCTCCGACAGGGACGCACAGATACGCAGTATTTT; CDR3: CASSLGQLRQGRTDTQYF
length: 14; size: .; V: TRBV2; D: .; J: TRBJ2-1; DNA: TGTGCCAGCAGTGACGCGGGTTCGCGGAATGAGCAGTTCTTC; CDR3: CASSDAGSRNEQFF
length: 13; size: .; V: TRBV7-7; D: .; J: TRBJ2-7; DNA: TGTGCCAGCAGCTTAACTCCGGGGTACGAGCAGTACTTC; CDR3: CASSLTPGYEQYF
length: 15; size: .; V: TRBV5-4; D: .; J: TRBJ2-2; DNA: TGTGCCAGCAGCCTGGGCGACGGGGGCACCGGGGAGCTGTTTTTT; CDR3: CASSLGDGGTGELFF
length: 14; size: .; V: TRBV6-1; D: .; J: TRBJ1-6; DNA: TGTGCCAGCAGTGTAGGGGCCCTTAATTCACCCCTCCACTTT; CDR3: CASSVGALNSPLHF
length: 16; size: .; V: TRBV19; D: .; J: TRBJ1-5; DNA: TGTGCCAGTAGTAACTTCCGGGGGGCTAGCAATCAGCCCCAGCATTTT; CDR3: CASSNFRGASNQPQHF
length: 15; size: .; V: TRBV5-6; D: .; J: TRBJ2-7; DNA: TGTGCCAGCAGCTTGGGGCAGGTTACCAACTACGAGCAGTACTTC; CDR3: CASSLGQVTNYEQYF
length: 13; size: .; V: TRBV7-6; D: .; J: TRBJ2-7; DNA: TGTGCCAGCAGCCGATCCCCCGGGTTTGAGCAGTACTTC; CDR3: CASSRSPGFEQYF
length: 15; size: .; V: TRBV7-3; D: TRBD1; J: TRBJ1-1; DNA: TGTGCCAGCAGCTTATGGGGACAGGGAGGTACTGAAGCTTTCTTT; CDR3: CASSLWGQGGTEAFF
length: 15; size: .; V: TRBV5-8; D: .; J: TRBJ1-1; DNA: TGTGCCAGCAGCTTGGATCGGGGGTGGGACACTGAAGCTTTCTTT; CDR3: CASSLDRGWDTEAFF
length: 18; size: .; V: TRBV10-2; D: TRBD1; J: TRBJ2-2; DNA: TGCGCCAGCAGCCCCGTGGTGACAGGGGAACGGAACACCGGGGAGCTGTTTTTT; CDR3: CASSPVVTGERNTGELFF
length: 14; size: .; V: TRBV7-9; D: .; J: TRBJ1-1; DNA: TGTGCCAGCACCCCCGGGGGTCCGAACACTGAAGCTTTCTTT; CDR3: CASTPGGPNTEAFF
length: 15; size: .; V: TRBV5-4; D: TRBD2; J: TRBJ2-7; DNA: TGTGCCAGCAGCCCCCGGACTAGCGGTCCCTACGAGCAGTACTTC; CDR3: CASSPRTSGPYEQYF
length: 15; size: once; V: TRBV4-1; D: .; J: TRBJ1-4; DNA: TGCGCCAGCAGCCAAGTCAGGGGCGGGAATGAAAAACTGTTTTTT; CDR3: CASSQVRGGNEKLFF
length: 15; size: .; V: TRBV9; D: .; J: TRBJ2-2; DNA: TGTGCCAGCAGCGTCGGTTCAGGTTTCACCGGGGAGCTGTTTTTT; CDR3: CASSVGSGFTGELFF
length: 16; size: few; V: TRBV4-2; D: .; J: TRBJ2-3; DNA: TGTGCCAGCAGCCAAGGAAACTACCGGAGCACAGATACGCAGTATTTT; CDR3: CASSQGNYRSTDTQYF
length: 17; size: .; V: TRBV19; D: TRBD2; J: TRBJ2-6; DNA: TGTGCCAGTAGTCGAGCGGGGGGGTCTTCTGGGGCCAACGTCCTGACTTTC; CDR3: CASSRAGGSSGANVLTF
length: 16; size: .; V: TRBV18; D: TRBD2; J: TRBJ2-3; DNA: TGTGCCAGCTCACGGAGGAGCGGGACTGGCACAGATACGCAGTATTTT; CDR3: CASSRRSGTGTDTQYF
length: 14; size: .; V: TRBV7-9; D: .; J: TRBJ2-5; DNA: TGTGCCAGCAGCTTATTTAGCCCCCAAGAGACCCAGTACTTC; CDR3: CASSLFSPQETQYF
length: 14; size: .; V: TRBV4-1; D: .; J: TRBJ2-7; DNA: TGCGCCAGCAGCCCACAGGGTCTACCCTACGAGCAGTACTTC; CDR3: CASSPQGLPYEQYF
length: 19; size: .; V: TRBV6-4; D: TRBD2; J: TRBJ2-6; DNA: TGTGCCAGCAGTGACACGTTCGTGGGAGGGCCCTCTGGGGCCAACGTCCTGACTTTC; CDR3: CASSDTFVGGPSGANVLTF
length: 14; size: .; V: TRBV27; D: TRBD1; J: TRBJ2-7; DNA: TGTGCCAGCAGTTTTGGGACAGGGGCCTACGAGCAGTACTTC; CDR3: CASSFGTGAYEQYF
length: 14; size: .; V: TRBV6-5; D: .; J: TRBJ1-5; DNA: TGTGCCAGCAGCCCCACGGGGGAGGGGCAGCCCCAGCATTTT; CDR3: CASSPTGEGQPQHF
length: 15; size: .; V: TRBV4-2; D: TRBD1; J: TRBJ2-5; DNA: TGTGCCAGCAGCCAAGCCACAGGGGGCGCAGAGACCCAGTACTTC; CDR3: CASSQATGGAETQYF
length: 14; size: .; V: TRBV2; D: TRBD1; J: TRBJ1-4; DNA: TGTGCCAGCAGTCGACAGGGTTGGGGTGAAAAACTGTTTTTT; CDR3: CASSRQGWGEKLFF
length: 14; size: .; V: TRBV5-4; D: .; J: TRBJ2-3; DNA: TGTGCCAGCAGCTTGTCTGGGAGCGCAGATACGCAGTATTTT; CDR3: CASSLSGSADTQYF
length: 15; size: many; V: TRBV25-1; D: TRBD1; J: TRBJ2-7; DNA: TGTGCCAGCAGTGAACAGGTCGGACAGGCGGGCGAGCAGTACTTC; CDR3: CASSEQVGQAGEQYF
length: 14; size: .; V: TRBV5-1; D: .; J: TRBJ2-3; DNA: TGCGCCAGTGCGCGGGACAGTTACACAGATACGCAGTATTTT; CDR3: CASARDSYTDTQYF
length: 17; size: few; V: TRBV27; D: TRBD2; J: TRBJ2-7; DNA: TGTGCCAGCAGTCCATCATATTTCGTCAGCGGGGAATACGAGCAGTACTTC; CDR3: CASSPSYFVSGEYEQYF
length: 16; size: .; V: TRBV5-6; D: TRBD1; J: TRBJ2-7; DNA: TGTGCCAGCAGCTTGCTTTCAGGGGGAGTGTCCTACGAGCAGTACTTC; CDR3: CASSLLSGGVSYEQYF
length: 14; size: .; V: TRBV30; D: .; J: TRBJ2-2; DNA: TGTGCCTGGAGTAGGCAGGGGTGGTCCGGGGAGCTGTTTTTT; CDR3: CAWSRQGWSGELFF
length: 13; size: .; V: TRBV5-4; D: .; J: TRBJ1-2; DNA: TGTGCCAGCAGTCCGCAGGGTGGGTATGGCTACACCTTC; CDR3: CASSPQGGYGYTF
length: 16; size: .; V: TRBV18; D: TRBD1; J: TRBJ1-6; DNA: TGTGCCAGCTCCCCCACACAGGGGGCTAAAGGTTCACCCCTCCACTTT; CDR3: CASSPTQGAKGSPLHF
length: 18; size: .; V: TRBV19; D: TRBD2; J: TRBJ2-1; DNA: TGTGCCAGTAGTGTGGGACTAGCGGGAGTGTCCTCCTACAATGAGCAGTTCTTC; CDR3: CASSVGLAGVSSYNEQFF
length: 13; size: .; V: TRBV30; D: TRBD1; J: TRBJ1-2; DNA: TGTGCCTGGCAGAGACAGGGACGGTATGGCTACACCTTC; CDR3: CAWQRQGRYGYTF
length: 17; size: .; V: TRBV4-2; D: .; J: TRBJ2-1; DNA: TGTGCCAGCAGCCATACCTCGACAGCCCGATCCTACAATGAGCAGTTCTTC; CDR3: CASSHTSTARSYNEQFF
length: 13; size: .; V: TRBV6-1; D: .; J: TRBJ1-1; DNA: TGTGCCAGCAGGGTCAGAGGGAAAACTGAAGCTTTCTTT; CDR3: CASRVRGKTEAFF
length: 16; size: .; V: TRBV28; D: TRBD1; J: TRBJ2-1; DNA: TGTGCCAGCAGTTTGTTCCCCGGGACAGGGGCCAATGAGCAGTTCTTC; CDR3: CASSLFPGTGANEQFF
length: 13; size: few; V: TRBV2; D: TRBD1; J: TRBJ2-1; DNA: TGTGCCAGCAGTGAAAGACAGGGTGTCGAGCAGTTCTTC; CDR3: CASSERQGVEQFF
length: 12; size: .; V: TRBV6-6; D: .; J: TRBJ2-7; DNA: TGTGCCAGCAGCAGCGGCCTCTACGAGCAGTACTTC; CDR3: CASSSGLYEQYF
length: 14; size: .; V: TRBV5-6; D: .; J: TRBJ2-4; DNA: TGTGCCAGCAGCTTGGGTGGAGGCAAAAACATTCAGTACTTC; CDR3: CASSLGGGKNIQYF
length: 15; size: once; V: TRBV6-1; D: TRBD2; J: TRBJ2-7; DNA: TGTGCCAGCAGACCTACTAGCGGGAGCTCCTACGAGCAGTACTTC; CDR3: CASRPTSGSSYEQYF
length: 16; size: .; V: TRBV5-1; D: TRBD1; J: TRBJ2-5; DNA: TGCGCCAGCAGCTTGGGTCATTCAGGGGGCGTAGAGACCCAGTACTTC; CDR3: CASSLGHSGGVETQYF
length: 16; size: .; V: TRBV5-6; D: TRBD1; J: TRBJ2-1; DNA: TGTGCCAGCACACCGGACAGGGGGAAGACCTACAATGAGCAGTTCTTC; CDR3: CASTPDRGKTYNEQFF
length: 15; size: .; V: TRBV7-2; D: .; J: TRBJ1-4; DNA: TGTGCCAGCAGCCCCCGTCAGGGGCCAATTGAAAAACTGTTTTTT; CDR3: CASSPRQGPIEKLFF
length: 13; size: .; V: TRBV30; D: .; J: TRBJ1-6; DNA: TGCGCCTGGAGTAACCAGGGCGGTTCACCCCTCCACTTT; CDR3: CAWSNQGGSPLHF
length: 15; size: once; V: TRBV5-1; D: TRBD1; J: TRBJ1-3; DNA: TGCGCCAGCAGCGCGGACAGGGGGTCCGGAAACACCATATATTTT; CDR3: CASSADRGSGNTIYF
length: 14; size: few; V: TRBV6-1; D: .; J: TRBJ1-1; DNA: TGTGCCAGCAGTGATAGGCAGGGCAGCTCTGAAGCTTTCTTT; CDR3: CASSDRQGSSEAFF
length: 18; size: .; V: TRBV28; D: TRBD2; J: TRBJ2-7; DNA: TGTGCCAGCAGTTCGCCCGGGACTAGCGGGGGCCTCCCCTACGAGCAGTACTTC; CDR3: CASSSPGTSGGLPYEQYF